This T cell receptor (beta chain) derives from a study of blood T cell repertoires in COVID-19. The wider study: Collection of acute and convalescent COVID-19 samples took place in the United States, Italy and Spain.

Cohorts were assigned according to the clinical history that participants reported. Germline CDR1 and CDR2: MDHEN and SYDVKM. V lost 2 bases and J lost 2, with 15 bases in between. The CDR3 spans 17 residues. Original data processing: Scientists estimated how many nucleated cells there were by amplifying reference gene primers. Repertoires were generated with immunoSEQ multiplex PCR, while TCRdb's copy carries only in-frame clones and drops some. The V and J calls and clone size are taken from that table; D and trimming were inferred from the DNA. The sample lists 130,000 to 150,000 clones; more than 75% were seen once.

The receptor comes from a woman in her thirties with acute COVID-19. This chain connects TRBV28 to TRBJ2-2; D is perhaps TRBD2 (6 bases). Sequenced input: PBMCs or T cells enriched from blood (not recorded which). The CDR3 nucleotides are TGTGCCAGCAGTTTAATTTCTGCGGGATTCAACACCGGGGAGCTGTTTTTT. Residues: CASSLISAGFNTGELFF.